These 29 T cell receptor beta chains share one sample of origin, sequenced in a study of regulatory T cells in long-lasting Graves disease. As to time point: newly diagnosed GD, antithyroid drugs for less than 3 months. There was RNA extracted from PBMCs, and the TCR library was made from it. Assembly of TCR beta libraries relied on iRepertoire HTBI primers together with Arm-PCR of CDR3 regions. TCRdb independently ran MiXCR on the multiplex PCR reads; one entry per CDR3 protein. The data contain about 240,000 distinct CDR3 sequences, 20% of them singletons. The sequencing here drew on peripheral blood mononuclear cells (PBMCs), taken at new diagnosis, from a patient treated with antithyroid drugs. The receptors were sampled from a female donor with Graves disease.

The genes are TRBV30 and TRBJ1-3, with D uncertain. V lost 1 base and J lost 3, with 4 bases in between. The CDR3 length is 12 residues. Germline V CDR1 and CDR2: GTSNPN, SVGIG (reference sequence). This CDR3 is CAWSGGGNTIYF. In DNA, the CDR3 is TGTGCCTGGAGTGGAGGTGGAAACACCATATATTTT. Full variable domain (missing parts from reference TRBV30 and TRBJ1-3): SQTIHQWPATLVQPVGSPLSLECTVEGTSNPNLYWYRQAAGRGLQLLFYSVGIGQISSEVPQNLSASRPQDRQFILSSKKLLLSDSGFYLCAWSGGGNTIYFGEGSWLTVV.

This clonotype was counted at least ten times. The genes are TRBV2 and TRBJ1-3; D ambiguous. The V end lost 6 bases, the J end lost 0 bases, and 12 bases lay between the germline ends. This CDR3 comprises 15 residues. Germline CDR1 SNHLY, CDR2 FYNNEI. CDR3 in DNA: TGTGCCAGCAGGGCGCCCGTAGGCTCTGGAAACACCATATATTTT. Residues: CASRAPVGSGNTIYF.

This clonotype has ten or more counts. In DNA, the CDR3 is TGTGCTAGTGGTTTGGTACTCCTAGCGGGAGGGGCAGATACGCAGTATTTT. Translation: CASGLVLLAGGADTQYF. The chain has TRBV12-5 and TRBJ2-3; 12 nucleotides line up with TRBD2. The CDR3 sequence is 17 residues long. V shed 0 bases, J shed 4 bases, and the junction held 5 bases outside the gene matches. Germline V gene sequence: CDR1 LGHNT, CDR2 FRNRAP. The whole variable domain, remainder taken from reference TRBV12-5 and TRBJ2-3, is DARVTQTPRHKVTEMGQEVTMRCQPILGHNTVFWYRQTMMQGLELLAYFRNRAPLDDSGMPKDRFSAEMPDATLATLKIQPSEPRDSAVYFCASGLVLLAGGADTQYFGPGTRLTVL.

This clonotype was detected only a few times. The chain combines TRBV20-1 with TRBJ2-3; 10 nucleotides agree with TRBD1. Germline V gene data show CDR1 as DFQATT and CDR2 as SNEGSKA (reference sequence). CDR3 length: 15 residues. The trim removed 6 bases at V and 3 bases at J, leaving 9 bases unmatched. As DNA, the CDR3 is TGCAGTGCACTCCCCCCGGGACAGGGGACAGATACGCAGTATTTT. This sequence encodes CSALPPGQGTDTQYF.

This chain uses TRBV13 with TRBJ2-7; D could derive from TRBD1 or TRBD2 (7 bases each). This CDR3 has 18 residues. Germline lookup yields CDR1 PRHDT and CDR2 FYEKMQ (reference sequence). V lost 5 bases to trimming and J lost 3 bases, with 26 bases between them. CDR3 DNA: TGTGCCAGCAGCCAGGGGGGGGTAGGTACATTCCAGAACTACGAGCAGTACTTC. This translates into CASSQGGVGTFQNYEQYF.

This clonotype was counted only a few times. It is likely a read error: a sequence one base away is far more abundant. The V and J genes are TRBV12-3 or TRBV12-4 and TRBJ2-5, with TRBD2 matching over 9 bases. The J call may not be correct, given that the DNA end is closer to TRBJ2-1. The length of the CDR3 is 15 residues. The CDR3 loop is CASSRAGGTYNGQFF. Written as DNA, the CDR3 is TGTGCCAGCAGTCGAGCGGGAGGTACCTACAATGGGCAGTTCTTC.

This chain links TRBV11-2 with TRBJ2-1; D ambiguous. Germline V gene lookup returns CDR1 SGHAT and CDR2 FQNNGV. With 0 bases removed from V and 8 bases from J, the gap between germline ends came to 11 bases. The length of the CDR3 is 14 residues. CDR3 sequence reads: CASSLESAWHEQFF. CDR3 bases: TGTGCCAGCAGCTTAGAATCCGCTTGGCATGAGCAGTTCTTC.

Many counts were recorded for this clonotype. The chain carries TRBV20-1 and TRBJ2-1, with TRBD1 as a possible D gene (5 bases). V shed 6 bases and J shed 2 bases, with 8 bases lying between them. Germline-derived CDR1 and CDR2 are DFQATT and SNEGSKA (reference sequence). The CDR3 length is 12 residues. CDR3 sequence (DNA): TGCAGTGCCAGACAGCCCTACAATGAGCAGTTCTTC. This encodes CSARQPYNEQFF.

This clonotype turned up a few times. This chain uses TRBV19 with TRBJ1-1; TRBD1 might be the D (6 bases). There are 13 residues in the CDR3. V was cut by 7 bases and J by 2 bases, with 11 bases left in between. The germline V gene has CDR1 LNHDA and CDR2 SQIVND (reference sequence). The CDR3 bases are TGTGCCAGTAAACGGACAGTAAACACTGAAGCTTTCTTT. Translating it yields CASKRTVNTEAFF.

Details on this clonotype: With a much larger clone just one base away, this may be a read error. The chain recombines TRBV6-9 with TRBJ2-5; TRBD1 might be the D (6 bases). This CDR3 comprises 15 residues. V lost 3 bases to trimming and J lost 5 bases, with 16 bases between them. Germline V gene data show CDR1 as MNHGY and CDR2 as SVAAGI. The CDR3 loop reads CASSYGSGGEETQYF. As DNA, the CDR3 is TGTGCCAGCAGTTACGGCTCTGGGGGCGAGGAGACCCAGTACTTC.

With regard to this clonotype: A far larger clone lies a single base away; this is likely a read error. This rearrangement joins TRBV20-1 to TRBJ2-7; D remains unclear. Germline V CDR1 and CDR2: DFQATT, SNEGSKA (reference sequence). CDR3 length: 12 residues. V lost 2 bases, J lost 7 bases, and 12 bases lay in between. CDR3 coding DNA: TGCAGTGCTAGACGGGTGAACAATGAGCAGTACTTC. It specifies CSARRVNNEQYF.

Regarding this clonotype: With a much larger clone just one base away, this may be a read error. The chain links TRBV20-1 to TRBJ2-1; unclear D gene. The germline V and J ends were trimmed by 1 base and 7 bases, with 8 bases remaining between them. The CDR3 contains 12 residues. Per germline, CDR1 DFQATT and CDR2 SNEGSKA (reference sequence). The CDR3 DNA reads TGCAGTGCTAGAGGTGTCCCTAATGAGCAGTTCTTC. Its protein product is CSARGVPNEQFF.

On this clonotype: A much larger clone lies one base from this, so it may be a read error. The chain combines TRBV5-1 with TRBJ2-7; TRBD1 matches at 7 bases. In germline, CDR1 is SGHRS, CDR2 YFSETQ. V shed 4 bases, J shed 3 bases, and the junction held 7 bases outside the gene matches. The CDR3 consists of 14 residues. The CDR3 DNA reads as TGCGCCAGCAGCCCAAGACAGGGTTACTACGAGCAGTACTTC. Protein: CASSPRQGYYEQYF.

Details on this clonotype: This likely traces to a read error, being one base from a far larger clone. This sequence joins TRBV11-3 and TRBJ2-7; 10 bases match TRBD1. Germline CDR1 reads SGHNT; CDR2 reads YENEEA. The CDR3 has 15 amino acids. The ends lost 5 bases at V and 3 bases at J; junction bases unmatched: 7. CDR3 protein: CASSLRDRGHYEQYF. CDR3 sequence (DNA): TGTGCCAGCAGCCTCCGGGACAGGGGACACTACGAGCAGTACTTC.

In its sample, this clonotype was seen a few times. The gene calls are TRBV12-5 and TRBJ1-5; weak D call: TRBD1 (5 bases). V lost 8 bases to trimming and J lost 9 bases, with 17 bases between them. The CDR3 has 13 amino acids. Germline CDR1 and CDR2: LGHNT and FRNRAP. The CDR3 reads CASTHKIRGPQHF. The CDR3 bases are TGTGCTAGTACACATAAAATTAGGGGGCCCCAGCATTTT. Filled out from reference TRBV12-5 and TRBJ1-5, the complete variable domain reads DARVTQTPRHKVTEMGQEVTMRCQPILGHNTVFWYRQTMMQGLELLAYFRNRAPLDDSGMPKDRFSAEMPDATLATLKIQPSEPRDSAVYFCASTHKIRGPQHFGDGTRLSIL.

In the case of this clonotype: A read error is possible here, since a much larger clone lies one base away. The J gene is TRBJ1-1, the V gene TRBV29-1; TRBD1 is a possible D gene (5 bases). The CDR3 consists of 13 residues. Germline lookup yields CDR1 SQVTM and CDR2 ANQGSEA. The CDR3 loop reads CSVKRQPTTKAFF. DNA of the CDR3: TGCAGCGTGAAAAGACAGCCGACCACTAAAGCTTTCTTT.

This chain links TRBV18 with TRBJ1-2, with D tentatively TRBD1 (6 bases). V was clipped by 0 bases and J by 4 bases, with 9 bases between them. Germline V gene sequence: CDR1 KGHSH, CDR2 LQKENI. The CDR3 contains 14 residues. In nucleotides, the CDR3 is TGTGCCAGCTCACCACCGACAGGAAGCTATGGCTACACCTTC. Translating gives CASSPPTGSYGYTF. Drawing the rest from reference TRBV18 and TRBJ1-2, the complete variable domain is NAGVMQNPRHLVRRRGQEARLRCSPMKGHSHVYWYRQLPEEGLKFMVYLQKENIIDESGMPKERFSAEFPKEGPSILRIQQVVRGDSAAYFCASSPPTGSYGYTFGSGTRLTVV.

A note on this clonotype: A far more abundant clone sits one base away, making this likely a read error. The chain employs TRBV12-3 or TRBV12-4 and TRBJ2-3; TRBD2 matches 15 bases. The CDR3 extends over 18 amino acids. The DNA for the CDR3 is TGTGCCAGCAGTCTCCGTCGGACTAGCGGGAGGGGGGGAAATGAGCAGTGCTTC. The encoded protein is CASSLRRTSGRGGNEQCF.

The table lists this clonotype with many counts. The chain carries TRBV2 and TRBJ2-7; 8 bases line up with TRBD1. The junction had 3 bases not matched to a gene; V was cut back by 11 bases and J by 0 bases. CDR3 length equals 12 residues. CDR1 is SNHLY, CDR2 FYNNEI, per germline. In nucleotides, the CDR3 is TGTGCCGGCGGGACAGGCTCCTACGAGCAGTACTTC. It is translated as CAGGTGSYEQYF. Together with reference TRBV2 and TRBJ2-7, the CDR3 gives the full variable domain: EPEVTQTPSHQVTQMGQEVILRCVPISNHLYFYWYRQILGQKVEFLVSFYNNEISEKSEIFDDQFSVERPDGSNFTLKIRSTKLEDSAMYFCAGGTGSYEQYFGPGTRLTVT.

This clonotype was observed at least ten times. The V and J genes are TRBV20-1 and TRBJ2-3; TRBD2 matches 9 bases. CDR1 is DFQATT, CDR2 SNEGSKA, per germline (reference sequence). CDR3 length: 15 amino acids. V was pared by 6 bases and J by 0 bases, with 7 bases of the junction left unmatched. The CDR3 protein is CSAPRGGASTDTQYF. CDR3 nucleotide sequence: TGCAGTGCCCCGCGGGGGGGAGCTAGCACAGATACGCAGTATTTT.

Ten or more counts support this clonotype. The V call is TRBV7-9, the J call TRBJ2-5; 7 nucleotides line up with TRBD1. The CDR3 length is 14 residues. The V gene's germline CDR1 is SEHNR and CDR2 FQNEAQ (reference sequence). With V trimmed by 5 bases and J by 4 bases, 7 bases remained unmatched. As DNA, the CDR3 is TGTGCCAGCAGCGTACAGGGGTTTGGAGAGACCCAGTACTTC. Translating it yields CASSVQGFGETQYF.

Many counts were recorded for this clonotype. The chain couples TRBV10-3 to TRBJ1-1, with TRBD1 as a possible D gene (5 bases). CDR1 is ENHRY and CDR2 is SYGVKD in the germline V gene. The V and J ends lost 3 bases and 2 bases respectively, with 16 bases between them. There are 16 residues in the CDR3. CDR3 nucleotide sequence: TGTGCCATCAGTGACCGTTCCGGGACGGATAACACTGAAGCTTTCTTT. Protein product: CAISDRSGTDNTEAFF.

Notes on this clonotype: A far larger clone is only one base removed, so a read error is likely. This chain uses TRBV7-3 with TRBJ1-1, with 8 nucleotides matching TRBD1. The CDR3 is 17 amino acids. V lost 7 bases to trimming and J lost 1 base; unmatched junction nucleotides: 14. Germline V lookup: CDR1 SGHTA, CDR2 FQGTGA. The CDR3 here is CASTVPLAGTGNTEAFF. CDR3 in DNA: TGTGCCAGCACCGTCCCCCTCGCCGGGACAGGGAACACTGAAGCTTTCTTT.

This clonotype has at least ten counts. V is TRBV9 and J is TRBJ1-2; TRBD1 matches 8 bases. The CDR3 extends over 15 amino acids. J lost 5 bases, V lost 0 bases, and 6 bases had no gene match. CDR1 and CDR2 (germline): SGDLS, YYNGEE. CDR3 in amino acids: CASSVATGGVYGYTF. Written as DNA, the CDR3 is TGTGCCAGCAGCGTAGCCACAGGGGGAGTTTATGGCTACACCTTC.

This clonotype was picked up a small number of times. V and J are TRBV4-1 and TRBJ1-6, with D unresolved. Looked up from germline, CDR1 is MGHRA and CDR2 is YSYEKL. V was shortened by 0 bases and J by 0 bases, with 3 bases between the two germline ends. CDR3 length: 15 amino acids. The CDR3 loop is CASSQDSSYNSPLHF. In nucleotides, the CDR3 is TGCGCCAGCAGCCAAGATAGCTCCTATAATTCACCCCTCCACTTT.

This clonotype was seen a single time. The chain links TRBV20-1 to TRBJ2-4, with 10 positions matching TRBD2. In germline, CDR1 is DFQATT, CDR2 SNEGSKA (reference sequence). The CDR3 runs to 13 residues. After removal of 2 bases from V and 8 bases from J, the junction contained 3 bases not matched to a gene. CDR3 amino acids: CSARLAGEDIQYF. CDR3 DNA: TGCAGTGCTAGACTAGCGGGAGAGGACATTCAGTACTTC.

This clonotype has ten or more counts. The V and J genes are TRBV12-3 or TRBV12-4 and TRBJ2-3, with 15 bases matching TRBD2. The CDR3 runs 20 residues. The V and J ends lost 2 bases and 6 bases, in that order; junction bases with no gene match: 15. The CDR3 loop is CASSLRPAGTSGRPRDTQYF. CDR3 coding DNA: TGTGCCAGCAGTTTACGCCCCGCCGGGACTAGCGGGAGGCCGCGGGATACGCAGTATTTT.

This clonotype showed up many times. V is TRBV7-2 and J is TRBJ1-6; D remains ambiguous. In germline, CDR1 is SGHTA, CDR2 FQGNSA. CDR3 length: 13 amino acids. V lost 2 bases and J 7 bases, leaving 6 bases between the germline ends. The CDR3 DNA sequence: TGTGCCAGCAGCTTAATGATCAATTCACCCCTCCACTTT. It is translated as CASSLMINSPLHF.

There are a few counts of this clonotype. The CDR3 is CASSVGQGARGYGYTF. In nucleotides, the CDR3 is TGTGCCAGCAGTGTGGGACAGGGGGCAAGAGGCTATGGCTACACCTTC. This rearrangement joins TRBV6-1 to TRBJ1-2; TRBD1 matches 12 bases. Germline V gives CDR1 MNHNS, CDR2 SASEGT. V dropped 4 bases and J dropped 4; count of bases not matched to a gene: 7. This CDR3 region has 16 residues.